The 10 T cell receptor beta chains in this list originate from one sample, sequenced in a study of blood T cells in healthy people across ages. For the second PCR, which ran for about 6 to 11 cycles, a sample-barcoded 5' primer and a J-beta primer mix were used. Via MiXCR, TCRdb re-called the 5' RACE reads, giving one row per CDR3 protein. The table has about 670,000 distinct CDR3 sequences, over 40% seen once. The specimen sequenced was blood. Receptors were obtained from an older man in good health.

Remarks on this clonotype: The junction and the germline gene differ at one end; a read error may be behind it. The chain has TRBV18 and TRBJ2-5; the D call may be TRBD1 or TRBD2 (5 bases each). Near its end, the DNA agrees better with TRBJ2-7, so the J call may be wrong. Germline lookup yields CDR1 KGHSH and CDR2 LQKENI. CDR3 size: 15 residues. CDR3 coding DNA: TGTGCCTGCTCACCATTGCCGGGGCACTCCTACGAGCAGTACTTC. This sequence encodes CACSPLPGHSYEQYF.

The rearrangement links TRBV25-1 to TRBJ2-3; TRBD1 is a possible D gene (5 bases). V was shortened by 3 bases and J by 3 bases, with 13 bases between the two germline ends. CDR3 length: 15 residues. CDR1 and CDR2 from the germline V gene are MGHDK and SYGVNS. CDR3 DNA: TGTGCCAGCAGTGATACAGGATATGGGACAGATACGCAGTATTTT. This sequence encodes CASSDTGYGTDTQYF. Complete variable domain (other parts from reference TRBV25-1 and TRBJ2-3): EADIYQTPRYLVIGTGKKITLECSQTMGHDKMYWYQQDPGMELHLIHYSYGVNSTEKGDLSSESTVSRIRTEHFPLTLESARPSHTSQYLCASSDTGYGTDTQYFGPGTRLTVL.

For this clonotype: A much larger clone lies a single base off, so this may be a read error. V is TRBV20-1 and J is TRBJ1-2, with D uncertain. CDR1 DFQATT and CDR2 SNEGSKA come from the germline V gene (reference sequence). The CDR3 is made up of 16 amino acids. The CDR3 DNA follows: TGCAGTGCTGGAGATCTCTTGGGTCTGCCTAACTATGGCTACACCTTC. It encodes CSAGDLLGLPNYGYTF.

The chain joins TRBV2 to TRBJ2-3; TRBD2 matches 8 bases. From germline, CDR1 is SNHLY and CDR2 FYNNEI. The ends lost 2 bases at V and 2 bases at J; junction bases unmatched: 6. The CDR3 has 16 amino acids. CDR3 loop: CASSELGLDFTDTQYF. The DNA of the CDR3 is TGTGCCAGCAGTGAACTGGGACTAGATTTCACAGATACGCAGTATTTT.

This clonotype was detected many times. CDR3 protein: CSVSDRGYNEQFF. The CDR3 DNA reads as TGCAGCGTTTCGGACAGGGGCTACAATGAGCAGTTCTTC. J is TRBJ2-1 and V is TRBV29-1; 9 bases are a match to TRBD1. The CDR3 is made up of 13 amino acids. Germline V gene lookup returns CDR1 SQVTM and CDR2 ANQGSEA. V was clipped by 5 bases and J by 3 bases; unmatched bases: 2.

The chain combines TRBV6-2 or TRBV6-3 with TRBJ2-5; possibly TRBD1 for D (5 bases). The CDR3 runs to 12 residues. Germline values: CDR1 MNHEY, CDR2 SVGEGT. V lost 4 bases to trimming and J lost 5 bases, with 8 bases between them. CDR3 residues: CASSSTVETQYF. As DNA, the CDR3 is TGTGCCAGCAGTTCGACAGTGGAGACCCAGTACTTC.

V is TRBV10-3 and J is TRBJ2-7, with 11 nucleotides matching TRBD2. The CDR3 has 14 amino acids. The V segment lost 8 bases and the J segment 0 bases; nucleotides outside the gene matches: 3. Germline V gene lookup returns CDR1 ENHRY and CDR2 SYGVKD. CDR3 in DNA: TGTGCCATCCAGACTAGCGGGAACTCCTACGAGCAGTACTTC. It specifies CAIQTSGNSYEQYF.

This clonotype was detected many times. The chain joins TRBV5-1 to TRBJ2-5; weak D call: TRBD1 (6 bases). The CDR3 is made up of 15 amino acids. Trimming stripped 7 bases from V and 4 bases from J, with 20 bases between. Germline values: CDR1 SGHRS, CDR2 YFSETQ. Here the CDR3 reads CASLSVGTTRETQYF. In DNA form, the CDR3 reads TGCGCCAGCCTCTCGGTCGGGACAACTCGAGAGACCCAGTACTTC.

This rearrangement joins TRBV7-9 to TRBJ2-2; D gene ambiguous. There are 13 residues in the CDR3. Trimming removed 10 bases at V and 1 base at J, with 10 bases between. Germline V gene sequence: CDR1 SEHNR, CDR2 FQNEAQ (reference sequence). The CDR3 protein is CAKLGKNTGELFF. Written as DNA, the CDR3 is TGTGCCAAGCTCGGAAAGAACACCGGGGAGCTGTTTTTT.

The J gene is TRBJ2-7, the V gene TRBV20-1; 14 positions agree with TRBD2. Germline assignment: CDR1 DFQATT and CDR2 SNEGSKA (reference sequence). With 4 bases clipped from V and 6 bases from J, the junction kept 5 bases outside the gene matches. This CDR3 region has 14 residues. The CDR3 protein is CSANPTSGGGEQYF. The CDR3 DNA reads TGCAGTGCTAACCCGACTAGCGGGGGGGGCGAGCAGTACTTC.